These 18 T cell receptor beta chains share one sample of origin, sequenced in a study of CD8 T cells in ankylosing spondylitis. MiXCR was run by TCRdb on the 5' RACE reads, yielding one entry per CDR3 protein. This table holds 150,000 to 200,000 distinct CDR3 sequences, 10% to 15% found once. The sample taken for sequencing was blood, either unsorted or a sorted T cell fraction (not recorded which). All receptors come from a female donor with ankylosing spondylitis or in good health (not recorded which).

This clonotype was seen ten or more times. J is TRBJ1-2 and V is TRBV5-1; 9 nucleotides align to TRBD1. The CDR3 covers 15 residues. Germline V CDR1 and CDR2: SGHRS, YFSETQ. The V segment lost 2 bases and the J segment 7 bases; nucleotides outside the gene matches: 9. The DNA of the CDR3 is TGCGCCAGCAGCTTTGGGGACAGGGAAGTAAGTGGCTACACCTTC. Translation: CASSFGDREVSGYTF.

V is TRBV20-1 and J is TRBJ2-3; 7 bases align to TRBD2. This CDR3 has 15 amino acids. The V segment lost 0 bases and the J segment 2 bases; nucleotides outside the gene matches: 5. CDR1 and CDR2 from the germline V gene are DFQATT and SNEGSKA (reference sequence). As DNA, the CDR3 is TGCAGTGCTAGAGATCCTAGCGGCCCCACAGATACGCAGTATTTT. Encoded protein: CSARDPSGPTDTQYF.

Many counts were recorded for this clonotype. This chain joins TRBV7-6 and TRBJ1-1; D not certain. CDR1 SGHVS and CDR2 FNYEAQ come from the germline V gene. Trimming took off 5 bases at V and 1 base at J, with 11 bases between the two ends. This CDR3 is built from 14 residues. The CDR3 loop is CASSPRAQNTEAFF. In nucleotides, the CDR3 is TGTGCCAGCAGCCCCAGAGCTCAGAACACTGAAGCTTTCTTT. Full variable domain (outside the CDR3, taken from reference TRBV7-6 and TRBJ1-1): GAGVSQSPRYKVTKRGQDVALRCDPISGHVSLYWYRQALGQGPEFLTYFNYEAQQDKSGLPNDRFSAERPEGSISTLTIQRTEQRDSAMYRCASSPRAQNTEAFFGQGTRLTVV.

This clonotype was seen at least ten times. The rearrangement links TRBV5-1 to TRBJ2-3; D is unresolved. V gave up 2 bases and J gave up 7 bases, with 8 bases separating them. The CDR3 runs 12 residues. The germline V gene has CDR1 SGHRS and CDR2 YFSETQ. The CDR3 loop is CASSLNANTQYF. The CDR3 nucleotides are TGCGCCAGCAGCTTAAACGCGAATACGCAGTATTTT.

The chain recombines TRBV5-1 with TRBJ2-2, with D perhaps TRBD2 (5 bases). The V end lost 4 bases, the J end lost 4 bases, and 8 bases lay between the germline ends. The V gene's germline CDR1 is SGHRS and CDR2 YFSETQ. The length of the CDR3 is 13 residues. The CDR3 DNA sequence: TGCGCCAGCAGCGGCGGAGGCACCGGGGAGCTGTTTTTT. Protein product: CASSGGGTGELFF.

This clonotype was detected ten times or more. V and J are TRBV7-8 and TRBJ2-3, with a tentative D call TRBD2 (5 bases). Trimming shortened V by 1 base and J by 8 bases, and 19 bases separated the two germline ends. The germline V gene has CDR1 SGHVS and CDR2 FQNEAQ. CDR3 length equals 16 residues. The CDR3 spells CASSLDPPGIPATQYF. CDR3 coding DNA: TGTGCCAGCAGCTTAGATCCCCCCGGGATCCCCGCTACGCAGTATTTT.

To note about this clonotype: A much larger clone lies a single base off, so this may be a read error. The V and J genes are TRBV9 and TRBJ1-3, with TRBD1 matching 8 bases. The CDR3 totals 14 residues. CDR1 is SGDLS and CDR2 is YYNGEE in the germline V gene. The CDR3 nucleotides are TGTGCCGGCAGCGAGAGGACAGGGCTAAACACCATATATTTT. This gives the protein CAGSERTGLNTIYF.

This clonotype appeared many times. This chain connects TRBV24-1 to TRBJ1-5, with a possible D match to TRBD1 (5 bases). V lost 6 bases and J 1 base, leaving 12 bases between the germline ends. Germline CDR1 and CDR2: KGHDR and SFDVKD. The CDR3 contains 15 residues. CDR3 nucleotides: TGTGCCACCAGTCCCAACACAGGAAGCAATCAGCCCCAGCATTTT. This encodes CATSPNTGSNQPQHF.

This clonotype was seen only a few times. The gene calls are TRBV7-8 and TRBJ2-3, with D possibly being TRBD2 (6 bases). The CDR3 runs to 14 residues. Germline CDR1 SGHVS, CDR2 FQNEAQ. Trimming stripped 5 bases from V and 6 bases from J, with 15 bases between. CDR3 protein: CASSDRDFADTQYF. In DNA, the CDR3 is TGTGCCAGCAGCGACCGGGACTTTGCGGATACGCAGTATTTT.

This clonotype was found a few times. The chain employs TRBV6-5 and TRBJ2-7; D unclear. CDR1 is MNHEY, CDR2 SVGAGI, per germline. The ends were cut back, 0 bases at V and 6 bases at J, with 15 bases in the middle. This CDR3 spans 15 amino acids. The CDR3 loop is CASSYSILPPGEQYF. The CDR3 region has the DNA TGTGCCAGCAGTTACTCGATACTCCCCCCAGGCGAGCAGTACTTC.

This clonotype has ten or more counts. V gene TRBV27 combines with J gene TRBJ1-2; D ambiguous. The CDR3 spans 15 residues. With 4 bases removed from V and 0 bases from J, the gap between germline ends came to 12 bases. Germline-derived CDR1 and CDR2 are MNHEY and SMNVEV (reference sequence). The CDR3 DNA reads as TGTGCCAGCAGTTATGAAGCAACTGCTAACTATGGCTACACCTTC. Translation gives CASSYEATANYGYTF.

This clonotype was seen at least ten times. The V and J genes are TRBV21-1 and TRBJ2-1; the DNA was not used to check the table's D call, TRBD2. TRBV21-1 is a listed pseudogene. The CDR3 totals 20 residues. The CDR3 DNA reads as TGTGCCAGCAGCAGACAGACTAGCGGGAGGGCCGACCCTTACCACAATGAGCAGTTCTTC. Translated, it gives CASSRQTSGRADPYHNEQFF.

This clonotype was recorded at least ten times. The V call is TRBV5-4, the J call TRBJ2-3; D is unresolved. V was shortened by 4 bases and J by 0 bases, with 18 bases between the two germline ends. CDR3 size: 17 residues. The V gene's germline CDR1 is SGHNT and CDR2 YYREEE (reference sequence). DNA of the CDR3: TGTGCCAGCAGCAAAGTCTCGTCCGTGTTTAGCACAGATACGCAGTATTTT. As protein: CASSKVSSVFSTDTQYF.

Comments on this clonotype: One base away lies a much larger clone, so this may be a sequencing read error. The rearrangement links TRBV29-1 to TRBJ2-1; D is ambiguous. Looked up from germline, CDR1 is SQVTM and CDR2 is ANQGSEA. This CDR3 contains 12 residues. The CDR3 loop reads CSAHREHNERFF. The DNA for the CDR3 is TGCAGCGCCCATCGTGAGCACAATGAGCGGTTCTTC.

This clonotype was detected ten times or more. This sequence joins TRBV11-3 and TRBJ2-1; D ambiguous. Trimming took 7 bases from V and 0 from J, leaving 10 bases between them. Germline values: CDR1 SGHNT, CDR2 YENEEA. This CDR3 spans 14 amino acids. CDR3 nucleotide sequence: TGTGCCAGCACCATAATGAACTCCTACAATGAGCAGTTCTTC. Residues: CASTIMNSYNEQFF.

This clonotype was found a few times. The chain uses TRBV15 and TRBJ2-1; 9 bases align to TRBD2. J gave up 2 bases and V 9 bases, and 5 bases lay outside the gene matches. Germline V CDR1 and CDR2: LNHNV, YYDKDF (reference sequence). The CDR3 is made up of 14 amino acids. The CDR3 region has the DNA TGTGCCACGGGGAAGCGGGAGGCCTACAATGAGCAGTTCTTC. This encodes CATGKREAYNEQFF.

This clonotype occurred many times. This chain uses TRBV7-3 with TRBJ2-2; 8 bases fit TRBD1. The length of the CDR3 is 16 residues. The germline V gene has CDR1 SGHTA and CDR2 FQGTGA. Trimming removed 3 bases from V and 5 bases from J; junction bases left unmatched: 8. The CDR3 loop is CASSLYGQGNTGELFF. CDR3 nucleotide sequence: TGTGCCAGCAGCTTGTACGGACAGGGAAATACCGGGGAGCTGTTTTTT.

In this sample, this clonotype turned up a few times. The chain links TRBV5-1 to TRBJ1-4; D remains ambiguous. The CDR3 extends over 15 amino acids. Trimming stripped 0 bases from V and 2 bases from J, with 8 bases between. Germline V gene sequence: CDR1 SGHRS, CDR2 YFSETQ. The CDR3 sequence is CASSLESTTNEKLFF. The CDR3 DNA follows: TGCGCCAGCAGCTTGGAGAGCACGACTAATGAAAAACTGTTTTTT. The whole variable domain, filled in from reference TRBV5-1 and TRBJ1-4, reads KAGVTQTPRYLIKTRGQQVTLSCSPISGHRSVSWYQQTPGQGLQFLFEYFSETQRNKGNFPGRFSGRQFSNSRSEMNVSTLELGDSALYLCASSLESTTNEKLFFGSGTQLSVL.